These T cell receptor beta chains were read from a single sample in a study of blood T cell repertoires in COVID-19. Generated by immunoSEQ multiplex PCR, the TCRdb table keeps only in-frame clones and is missing some. The top ten hold 2% to 3% of the sample, which has 190,000 or so clones, about 89% seen once. The specimen was peripheral blood. Every receptor here comes from a man aged 35 to 55 with active or convalescent COVID-19. The CDR3 runs from the conserved cysteine through the conserved F or W. The D gene is left open where the match is weak. Expanded clones are given a class, and other clones once, few, many or no size at all.

V	D	size	J	CDR3	DNA
TRBV6-1	NA	NA	TRBJ1-2	CASRHRGNYGYTF	TGTGCCAGCAGGCATCGAGGGAACTATGGCTACACCTTC
TRBV9	TRBD1	NA	TRBJ2-3	CASSGGQGATDTQYF	TGTGCCAGCAGCGGCGGACAGGGGGCCACAGATACGCAGTATTTT
TRBV19	NA	NA	TRBJ2-4	CASSIGPGAKNIQYF	TGTGCCAGTAGTATCGGCCCGGGGGCCAAAAACATTCAGTACTTC
TRBV2	TRBD2	once	TRBJ2-3	CASNGRGSSTDTQYF	TGTGCCAGCAATGGGCGGGGGTCTAGCACAGATACGCAGTATTTT
TRBV3-1/TRBV3-2	NA	NA	TRBJ1-6	CASSHDSNSPLHF	TGTGCCAGCAGCCATGACAGCAATTCACCCCTCCACTTT
TRBV25-1	NA	few	TRBJ1-1	CASRRDTEAFF	TGTGCCAGCAGGAGGGACACTGAAGCTTTCTTT
TRBV28	NA	NA	TRBJ2-2	CASRLAENTGELFF	TGTGCCAGCAGACTAGCCGAGAACACCGGGGAGCTGTTTTTT
TRBV19	TRBD2	NA	TRBJ2-3	CASSKRLAGGYTDTQYF	TGTGCCAGTAGTAAAAGGCTAGCGGGGGGCTACACAGATACGCAGTATTTT
TRBV10-2	TRBD2	NA	TRBJ2-7	CATISGGHYEQYF	TGCGCCACCATTAGCGGGGGGCACTACGAGCAGTACTTC
TRBV15	NA	once	TRBJ1-5	CATRFGLGQPQHF	TGTGCCACCAGGTTCGGTCTAGGTCAGCCCCAGCATTTT
TRBV2	NA	NA	TRBJ2-2	CASSVLTGSTGELFF	TGTGCCAGCAGTGTGCTGACAGGTTCCACCGGGGAGCTGTTTTTT
TRBV6-6	TRBD2	NA	TRBJ2-5	CASSRTSGGPSQETQYF	TGTGCCAGCAGTCGGACTAGCGGGGGCCCCTCGCAAGAGACCCAGTACTTC
TRBV11-2	TRBD2	few	TRBJ2-1	CASSYLGLANNEQFF	TGTGCCAGCAGCTACCTGGGACTAGCGAACAATGAGCAGTTCTTC
TRBV5-8	NA	NA	TRBJ2-3	CASSWSLFTDTQYF	TGTGCCAGCAGCTGGAGTTTGTTCACAGATACGCAGTATTTT
TRBV27	TRBD1	NA	TRBJ1-6	CASSFDRAGAPLHF	TGTGCCAGCAGTTTCGACAGGGCCGGGGCACCCCTCCACTTT
TRBV14	NA	NA	TRBJ2-5	CASSQDPSEETQYF	TGTGCCAGCAGCCAAGATCCTTCGGAAGAGACCCAGTACTTC
TRBV7-9	NA	once	TRBJ1-2	CASSLASRQAPYGYTF	TGTGCCAGCAGCTTAGCTTCTAGACAGGCCCCCTATGGCTACACCTTC
TRBV11-3	NA	few	TRBJ2-2	CASSLVGRTGELFF	TGTGCCAGCAGCTTAGTGGGGAGGACCGGGGAGCTGTTTTTT
TRBV9	TRBD1	few	TRBJ2-1	CASSTVQGSEQFF	TGTGCCAGCAGCACAGTACAGGGGAGTGAGCAGTTCTTC
TRBV2	TRBD1	NA	TRBJ1-2	CASKGAQLYGYTF	TGTGCCAGCAAGGGGGCTCAGCTTTATGGCTACACCTTC
TRBV9	NA	NA	TRBJ2-1	CASSARGRDEQFF	TGTGCCAGCAGCGCCAGGGGTAGGGATGAGCAGTTCTTC
TRBV29-1	NA	once	TRBJ2-5	CSVEGISRVTANQETQYF	TGCAGCGTTGAAGGGATCTCGAGGGTAACGGCAAATCAAGAGACCCAGTACTTC
TRBV10-2	NA	NA	TRBJ2-2	CATQGFLAGEPTGELFF	TGCGCCACACAGGGCTTTCTGGCGGGGGAACCCACCGGGGAGCTGTTTTTT